The rows below give T cell receptor beta chains drawn from one sample of a study of Graves' ophthalmopathy and Graves' hyperthyroidism. TCRdb analysed the multiplex PCR reads with MiXCR anew, one entry per CDR3 protein. The table shows about 740,000 distinct CDR3 sequences, with approximately 40% occurring only once. Sequencing used peripheral blood. The receptors originated from an adult man with Graves' ophthalmopathy. The CDR3 runs from the conserved cysteine through the conserved F or W. Each record gives: J gene, D gene, V gene, clone size, CDR3 DNA, CDR3 protein. The D gene is left open where the match is weak. A row's size may be missing; if present it is once, few, many or a size class.

>TRBJ2-5|TRBD2|TRBV9|few
TGTGCCAGCAGCGTAGTACCCTTAGCGGGGCAAGAGACCCAGTACTTC
CASSVVPLAGQETQYF
>TRBJ1-2|.|TRBV20-1|.
TGCAGTGCCAATACAGGGAACTATGGCTACACCTTC
CSANTGNYGYTF
>TRBJ2-1|.|TRBV25-1|.
TGTGCCAGCAGTCATAACAGCAAAACGTACAATGAGCAGTTCTTC
CASSHNSKTYNEQFF
>TRBJ2-5|TRBD2|TRBV20-1|.
TGCAGTGCTAGTGAAAATAGCGGGGGGACCACAGAGACCCAGTACTTC
CSASENSGGTTETQYF
>TRBJ2-7|.|TRBV6-6|.
TGTGCCAGCAGACAGGTCCGGGACGTAAGAGACGAGCAGTACTTC
CASRQVRDVRDEQYF
>TRBJ1-4|TRBD1|TRBV6-5|few
TGTGCCAGCAGTAAAGCAGGGGGCGTAAGTGAAAAACTGTTTTTT
CASSKAGGVSEKLFF
>TRBJ2-5|TRBD2|TRBV7-9|.
TGTGCCAGCAGCTCCGGATGGACTAGCGGGGGAACTTTTGTAAAGACCCAGTACTTC
CASSSGWTSGGTFVKTQYF
>TRBJ1-3|.|TRBV2|many
TGTGCCAGCAGTGAAGCCGGGACATTTGGAAACACCATATATTTT
CASSEAGTFGNTIYF
>TRBJ2-3|TRBD1|TRBV9|.
TGTGCCAGCAGCGATCGACAGGGCCCAGATACGCAGTATTTT
CASSDRQGPDTQYF
>TRBJ2-5|TRBD2|TRBV15|.
TGTGCCCCCGCCCTAGCGGGAGAGACCCAGTACTTC
CAPALAGETQYF
>TRBJ1-4|.|TRBV7-9|many
TGTGCCAGCAGCTTAGCGGGGGCGCGTATTGAAAAACTGTTTTTT
CASSLAGARIEKLFF
>TRBJ1-4|.|TRBV29-1|.
TGCAGCGGTGGACACCGTCGGGAGGGAAATGAAAAACTGTTTTTT
CSGGHRREGNEKLFF
>TRBJ1-2|.|TRBV11-1|.
TGTGCCAGCAGCCAGGGAGGGTTCGGCTACACCTTT
CASSQGGFGYTF
>TRBJ1-5|TRBD1|TRBV24-1|.
TGTGCCAGCAGTTTATACGGGAGGACAGGGGTTTCGGATCAGCCCCAGCATTTT
CASSLYGRTGVSDQPQHF
>TRBJ1-2|.|TRBV6-2/TRBV6-3|many
TGTGCCAGCAGTTTACGGGACATCTATGGCTACACCTTC
CASSLRDIYGYTF
>TRBJ2-2|TRBD2|TRBV25-1|.
TGTGCCAGCACCTACGGGGGGGGGACGGGACTAGGGGCCGGGGAGCTGTTTTTT
CASTYGGGTGLGAGELFF
>TRBJ2-7|.|TRBV13|few
TGTGCCAGCAGCTTGGGGCAAAACGAGCAGTACTTC
CASSLGQNEQYF
>TRBJ2-7|TRBD1|TRBV24-1|many
TGTGCCACCAGTGACCCAGGGACAGGGGGCTACGAGCAGTACTTC
CATSDPGTGGYEQYF
>TRBJ2-6|.|TRBV6-6|.
TGTGCCAGCAGTTACCTCGGGGCAGGACAGACTAGAGGGGCCAACGTCCTGACTTTC
CASSYLGAGQTRGANVLTF
>TRBJ1-2|.|TRBV2|.
TGTGCCAGCAGTCCCACAGCGACCAACTATGGCTACACCTTC
CASSPTATNYGYTF
>TRBJ2-7|.|TRBV15|many
TGTGCCACCAGCAGAGATCAGTGGGAGCAGTACTTC
CATSRDQWEQYF
>TRBJ1-4|TRBD1|TRBV9|few
TGTGCCAGCAGCGTCTCTACAGGGGGTAGAGATGAAAAACTGTTTTTT
CASSVSTGGRDEKLFF
>TRBJ1-1|.|TRBV7-9|many
TGTGCCAGCAGCTTAGATTCCGCAGGATGGCACACTGAAGCTTTCTTT
CASSLDSAGWHTEAFF
>TRBJ1-2|.|TRBV7-2|many
TGTGCCAGCAGCTTAGACGGGCGCCAGATCTATGGCTACACCTTC
CASSLDGRQIYGYTF
>TRBJ1-5|TRBD1|TRBV19|many
TGTGCCAGTACCGTGGGACAGGCCAATCAGCCCCAGCATTTT
CASTVGQANQPQHF
>TRBJ1-2|.|TRBV29-1|.
TGCAGCGTTGGGGACTCCCAAGGCCACACCACCTTC
CSVGDSQGHTTF
>TRBJ2-7|.|TRBV9|few
TGTGCCAGCAGCCCTGCGGGACTTCCCTACGAGCAGTACTTC
CASSPAGLPYEQYF
>TRBJ2-1|.|TRBV2|.
TGTGCCAGCAGTCCCAGCGGCATCTCCTACAATGAGCAGTTCTTC
CASSPSGISYNEQFF
>TRBJ1-1|.|TRBV10-2|many
TGCGCCAGCAGTGAATCGTGGAACACTGAAGCTTTCTTT
CASSESWNTEAFF
>TRBJ2-7|TRBD2|TRBV12-3/TRBV12-4|.
TGTGCCAGCAGTGTGGCTAGCGGGGGGGCATACGAGCAGTACTTC
CASSVASGGAYEQYF
>TRBJ1-2|TRBD1|TRBV7-9|.
TGTGCCAGCAGCTCGGAATTCGACAGGGCCCTTAACTATGGCTACACCTTC
CASSSEFDRALNYGYTF
>TRBJ2-7|.|TRBV7-2|.
TGTGCCAGCAGCTCCCAGATGAAAGCCTCCTACGAGCAGTACTTC
CASSSQMKASYEQYF
>TRBJ1-6|.|TRBV11-2|.
TGTGCCAGCAGCTCCCCCGGGGCGGGGTATAATTCACCCCTCCACTTT
CASSSPGAGYNSPLHF
>TRBJ1-3|.|TRBV20-1|.
TGCAGTGCTAGTTTAGCAGGGACTCGAAACACCATATATTTT
CSASLAGTRNTIYF
>TRBJ2-3|TRBD1|TRBV19|.
TGTGCCAGTATCCCGGGCACAGGGGACCCAGATACGCAGTATTTT
CASIPGTGDPDTQYF
>TRBJ1-2|.|TRBV29-1|.
TGCAGCGTTGGACAGGTCAGGGCAACTAACTATGGCTACACCTTC
CSVGQVRATNYGYTF
>TRBJ1-2|TRBD1|TRBV7-3|once
TGTGCCAGCAGCTCCGAGGACAGGGCTGGCTACACCTTC
CASSSEDRAGYTF
>TRBJ1-3|.|TRBV20-1|.
TGCAGTGCTAGAGTCGGGGCTAGGAACACCATATATTTT
CSARVGARNTIYF
>TRBJ1-2|.|TRBV6-6|.
TGTGCCAGCAGTGAGTCGGGCACTAACTATGGCTACACCTTC
CASSESGTNYGYTF
>TRBJ1-5|.|TRBV6-6|.
TGTGCCAGCAGTTACGGGCCAGGTCGGAGCAATCAGCCCCAGCATTTT
CASSYGPGRSNQPQHF
>TRBJ1-1|.|TRBV6-2/TRBV6-3|.
TGTGCCAGCGTCTCCGAGACGGTATCGACTGAAGCTTTCTTT
CASVSETVSTEAFF
>TRBJ2-7|TRBD2|TRBV7-9|.
TGTGCCAGCAGCTTCAAAGCGGGGGAAGGGGGTTACGAGCAGTACTTC
CASSFKAGEGGYEQYF
>TRBJ1-1|TRBD1|TRBV5-6|.
TGTGCCAGCAGCCGTAGTCGACAGGGGGTTGGCACTGAAGCTTTCTTT
CASSRSRQGVGTEAFF
>TRBJ2-7|.|TRBV4-3|.
TGCGCCAGCAGCCAAGATCGCGGCAGCGAATACGAGCAGTACTTC
CASSQDRGSEYEQYF
>TRBJ2-7|TRBD1|TRBV29-1|once
TGCAGCTTCGGACAGGGTGCGTACGAGCAGTACTTC
CSFGQGAYEQYF
>TRBJ2-5|.|TRBV7-9|many
TGTGCCAGCAGCGACGACAACCGGCAAGAGACCCAGTACTTC
CASSDDNRQETQYF
>TRBJ1-6|.|TRBV7-2|many
TGTGCCAGCAGCCGGAGGTGGGGTAATTCACCCCTCCACTTT
CASSRRWGNSPLHF
>TRBJ1-5|TRBD1|TRBV9|.
TGTGCCAGCAGCGGACAGGGAGGCCATCAGCCCCAGCATTTT
CASSGQGGHQPQHF
>TRBJ1-1|.|TRBV6-1|few
TGTGCCAGCAGTGAAGTGCGACAGAACACTGAAGCTTTCTTT
CASSEVRQNTEAFF